These 13 T cell receptor beta chains came from one sample sequenced in a study of CD8+CD57+ T cells in acquired aplastic anemia. The template used for profiling TCR beta VDJ and CDR3 was genomic DNA. TCRdb reanalysed the reads using MiXCR and keeps one entry per CDR3 protein. The sample includes some 180,000 distinct CDR3 sequences, under 55% of them seen just once. Specimen: sorted CD4+, CD8+, or CD8+CD57+ T cells (not recorded which) from PBMCs. These receptors were collected from a human donor in good health.

A remark on this clonotype: The CDR3 ends on some other residue instead of the conserved phenylalanine or tryptophan, so this is likely a read error. The rearrangement uses TRBV2 and TRBJ2-2; TRBD2 aligns across 7 bases. The CDR3 runs to 14 residues. Germline CDR1 reads SNHLY; CDR2 reads FYNNEI. CDR3 sequence (DNA): TGTGCCAGCCGGGAGGCCTTCCCTGCCGGGGGGCTGTTTTAT. Translating gives CASREAFPAGGLFY.

In this sample, this clonotype turned up once. V and J are TRBV2 and TRBJ1-4, with TRBD1 as a possible D gene (5 bases). Deletions cut 7 bases from V and 2 bases from J, with 11 bases between. There are 14 residues in the CDR3. From germline, CDR1 is SNHLY and CDR2 FYNNEI. CDR3 sequence: CASIPTVTNEKLFF. The CDR3 DNA follows: TGTGCCAGCATTCCGACAGTCACTAATGAAAAACTGTTTTTT.

CDR3 bases: TGTGCCAGCATCTCCGGGACTGGCAATGAGCAGTTCTTC. It codes for CASISGTGNEQFF. The rearrangement joins TRBV5-6 to TRBJ2-1; a possible D gene is TRBD2 (6 bases). Germline V lookup: CDR1 SGHDT, CDR2 YYEEEE. The CDR3 length is 13 residues. V lost 6 bases, J lost 6 bases, and 13 bases lay in between.

The gene calls are TRBV20-1 and TRBJ1-5; D unresolved. CDR1 is DFQATT and CDR2 is SNEGSKA in the germline V gene (reference sequence). Trimming cost V 4 bases and J 4 bases, with 11 bases left between them. The CDR3 contains 13 residues. CDR3 in DNA: TGCAGTGCTATAGAACACGTGAATCAGCCCCAGCATTTT. It yields the protein CSAIEHVNQPQHF.

This clonotype has more than one count but fewer than ten. The chain couples TRBV20-1 to TRBJ2-3; TRBD2 matches at 7 bases. The CDR3 runs 14 residues. CDR1 and CDR2 from the germline V gene are DFQATT and SNEGSKA (reference sequence). The trim removed 1 base at V and 1 base at J, leaving 2 bases unmatched. The CDR3 coding sequence is TGCAGTGCTAGAGGGCTAGCGGGCACAGATACGCAGTATTTT. Its protein is CSARGLAGTDTQYF.

At least ten counts were recorded for this clonotype. This chain joins TRBV24-1 and TRBJ2-3; D is unresolved. V lost 10 bases, J lost 6 bases, and 10 bases lay in between. The length of the CDR3 is 11 residues. Germline CDR1 reads KGHDR; CDR2 reads SFDVKD. CDR3 DNA: TGTGCCACGAGACAAGGGGATACGCAGTATTTT. Translated, it gives CATRQGDTQYF.

The rearrangement links TRBV19 to TRBJ2-3; D is ambiguous. V lost 7 bases and J lost 0, with 11 bases in between. The CDR3 length is 14 residues. Germline lookup yields CDR1 LNHDA and CDR2 SQIVND (reference sequence). The CDR3 DNA sequence: TGTGCCAGTAATGTGATGGGTAGCACAGATACGCAGTATTTT. This translates into CASNVMGSTDTQYF.

This rearrangement joins TRBV20-1 to TRBJ2-3; D may be TRBD1 or TRBD2 (5 bases each). Germline assignment: CDR1 DFQATT and CDR2 SNEGSKA (reference sequence). Deletions cut 3 bases from V and 5 bases from J, with 15 bases between. The CDR3 has 14 amino acids. DNA for the CDR3: TGCAGTGCTAGTGAGGGACGGAGTCAAGATACGCAGTATTTT. This codes for CSASEGRSQDTQYF.

This clonotype has ten or more counts. V and J are TRBV24-1 and TRBJ1-4, with TRBD1 matching 9 bases. The CDR3 has 17 residues. J gave up 3 bases and V 5 bases, and 9 bases lay outside the gene matches. Germline V CDR1 and CDR2: KGHDR, SFDVKD. As DNA, the CDR3 is TGTGCCACCAGTGCGGGAGGGACAGGGCAAGCTAATGAAAAACTGTTTTTT. Amino acids: CATSAGGTGQANEKLFF.

This clonotype was counted ten times or more. The chain carries TRBV5-1 and TRBJ2-3; 11 bases line up with TRBD2. Germline V gene data show CDR1 as SGHRS and CDR2 as YFSETQ. The trim removed 3 bases at V and 0 bases at J, leaving 9 bases unmatched. This CDR3 spans 18 amino acids. CDR3 sequence: CASSSLAGGLPSTDTQYF. The CDR3 DNA is TGCGCCAGCAGCTCCTTAGCGGGAGGGCTACCTAGCACAGATACGCAGTATTTT. Looking up the rest from reference TRBV5-1 and TRBJ2-3 gives the full variable domain: KAGVTQTPRYLIKTRGQQVTLSCSPISGHRSVSWYQQTPGQGLQFLFEYFSETQRNKGNFPGRFSGRQFSNSRSEMNVSTLELGDSALYLCASSSLAGGLPSTDTQYFGPGTRLTVL.

This clonotype appeared many times. The chain joins TRBV24-1 to TRBJ2-3, with D unresolved. The CDR3 sequence is 15 residues long. CDR1 KGHDR and CDR2 SFDVKD come from the germline V gene. V gave up 3 bases and J gave up 0 bases, with 9 bases separating them. CDR3: CATSDQTSSTDTQYF. The CDR3 DNA reads TGTGCCACCAGTGATCAGACGTCTAGCACAGATACGCAGTATTTT.

This clonotype was recorded at least ten times. The chain links TRBV2 to TRBJ1-5, with D possibly TRBD1 on 5 matching bases. The CDR3 has 14 amino acids. Germline-derived CDR1 and CDR2 are SNHLY and FYNNEI. V lost 2 bases and J 8 bases, leaving 13 bases between the germline ends. For the CDR3, the DNA is TGTGCCAGCAGTGAACGACAGCCACTGGAGCCCCAGCATTTT. This translates into CASSERQPLEPQHF.

J is TRBJ1-6 and V is TRBV11-2; possibly TRBD1 for D (6 bases). The germline gives CDR1 SGHAT, CDR2 FQNNGV. CDR3 size: 16 residues. The ends were cut back, 5 bases at V and 7 bases at J, with 18 bases in the middle. The CDR3 coding sequence is TGTGCCAGCAGCAGGGGGAAACAGGCCGCCAATTCACCCCTCCACTTT. Translating it yields CASSRGKQAANSPLHF.